This T cell receptor (beta chain) was profiled in a study of PD-1 blockade in mismatch repair-deficient tumors. For the study at large: Patients had 12 mismatch repair-deficient cancer types, all previously treated and progressing. Whole-study results and caveats: Rapid post-treatment expansion, then contraction, generally preceding radiologic response, marked tumor-resident clones.

Sequenced by immunoSEQ multiplex PCR; TCRdb stores in-frame clones only, minus some. The repertoire holds tens of thousands of clones, with 65% to 85% as singletons. About this clone: Its antigen is unknown.

The germline gives CDR1 ENHRY, CDR2 SYGVKD. The ends lost 6 bases at V and 3 bases at J; junction bases unmatched: 5. This CDR3 has 14 amino acids. PCR or immunohistochemistry showed mismatch repair deficiency in every enrolled patient. The TCR-sequenced patients were three responders to pembrolizumab. This sample comprised peripheral blood, obtained 12 weeks after starting pembrolizumab. This receptor was taken from an adult with mismatch repair-deficient cancer. The chain has TRBV10-3 and TRBJ1-5; TRBD1 aligns across 7 bases. The CDR3 region has the DNA TGTGCCATCAGCCAGGGACAGAACAATCAGCCCCAGCATTTT. Protein: CAISQGQNNQPQHF.